Below are 4 T cell receptor beta chains sequenced from a single sample in a study of tissue T cells after allogeneic stem cell transplantation. Using immunoSEQ multiplex PCR, the repertoire was profiled, and TCRdb retains in-frame clones only, with some absent. The table includes some 3,700 clones, 50% detected once. The sample's time point: mouse harvest day 7 after allogeneic transplant. The graft held 10^6 splenic CD5+ T cells and 10^7 T-cell-depleted bone marrow cells. The sample was gut tissue. These receptors originate from a female BALB/c mouse given C57BL/6 T cells with graft-versus-host disease after an allogeneic hematopoietic cell transplant.

A word on this clone: Mouse gene names apply. The sequence runs out 1 residue before the end of the CDR3; the remainder is reconstructed from the germline J gene. The chain carries TRBV26 and TRBJ2-2; weak D call: TRBD1 (6 bases). Per germline, CDR1 KGHPV and CDR2 FQNQEV (reference sequence). The CDR3 loop spans 15 amino acids. Trimming took 3 bases from V and 3 from J, leaving 11 bases between them. Partial CDR3 DNA: TGTGCCAGCAGTCTAGGCAGGGGCGACACCGGGCAGCTCTAC. This sequence encodes CASSLGRGDTGQLY. The entire CDR3 sequence reads CASSLGRGDTGQLYF.

With regard to this clone: Gene names follow the mouse nomenclature. Read coverage stops 1 residue before the CDR3 terminus; the germline J gene supplies the remainder. The chain has TRBV30 and TRBJ2-1; 7 nucleotides align to TRBD2. Germline trimming cut 1 base from V and 3 bases from J; bases unmatched to any gene: 0. Germline V gives CDR1 SQVVS, CDR2 ANEGSEA. The CDR3 totals 13 residues. CDR3 protein: CSSRGGGYAEQFF. CDR3 DNA, as far as it was read: TGTAGTTCTAGAGGGGGGGGCTATGCTGAGCAGTTC.

This clone was recorded a few times. Gene names are mouse gene names. The sequence runs out 1 residue before the end of the CDR3; the remainder is reconstructed from the germline J gene. This chain links TRBV3 with TRBJ2-7; the match to TRBD1 covers 10 bases. Looked up from germline, CDR1 is SNHLY and CDR2 is FYNGKV (reference sequence). The trim removed 5 bases at V and 7 bases at J, leaving 8 bases unmatched. The CDR3 sequence is 14 residues long. The CDR3 sequence is CASSPWDRGGEQYF. The covered CDR3 bases are TGTGCCAGCAGCCCGTGGGACAGGGGTGGCGAACAGTAC.

For this clone: Mouse gene names and germline throughout. With the read ending 1 residue before the CDR3 end, the germline J gene is used to fill in that end. The J gene is TRBJ2-3, the V gene TRBV16; the match to TRBD2 covers 10 bases. Germline values: CDR1 SGHSA, CDR2 FRNQAP. The CDR3 extends over 13 amino acids. V gave up 7 bases and J gave up 3 bases; unmatched junction bases: 1. Incomplete CDR3 DNA: TGTGCAAGCAAGACTGGGGGGGCAGAAACGCTGTAT. This translates into CASKTGGAETLY. The full CDR3 reads CASKTGGAETLYF.